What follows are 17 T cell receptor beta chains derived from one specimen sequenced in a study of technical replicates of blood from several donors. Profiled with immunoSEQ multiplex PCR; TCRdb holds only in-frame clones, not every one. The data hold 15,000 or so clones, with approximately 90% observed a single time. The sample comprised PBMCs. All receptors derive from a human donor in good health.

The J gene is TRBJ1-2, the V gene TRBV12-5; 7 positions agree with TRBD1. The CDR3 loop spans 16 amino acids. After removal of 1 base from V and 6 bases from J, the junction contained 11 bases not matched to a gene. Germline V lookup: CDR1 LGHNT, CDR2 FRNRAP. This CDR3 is CASGLANDRVIDGYTF. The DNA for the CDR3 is TGTGCTAGTGGTTTGGCCAACGACAGGGTGATTGATGGCTACACCTTC.

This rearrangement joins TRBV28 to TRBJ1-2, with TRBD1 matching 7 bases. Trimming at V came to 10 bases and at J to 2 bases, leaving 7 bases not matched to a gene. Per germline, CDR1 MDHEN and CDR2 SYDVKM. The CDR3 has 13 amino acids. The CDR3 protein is CAIPGQANYGYTF. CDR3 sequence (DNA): TGTGCCATCCCCGGACAGGCAAACTATGGCTACACCTTC.

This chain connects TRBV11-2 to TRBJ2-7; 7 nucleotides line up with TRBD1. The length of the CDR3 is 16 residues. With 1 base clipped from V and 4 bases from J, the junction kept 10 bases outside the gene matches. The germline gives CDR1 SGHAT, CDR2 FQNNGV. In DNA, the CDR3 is TGTGCCAGCAGCTTAGTGGCCGGGACAGCCGTATACGAGCAGTACTTC. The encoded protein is CASSLVAGTAVYEQYF.

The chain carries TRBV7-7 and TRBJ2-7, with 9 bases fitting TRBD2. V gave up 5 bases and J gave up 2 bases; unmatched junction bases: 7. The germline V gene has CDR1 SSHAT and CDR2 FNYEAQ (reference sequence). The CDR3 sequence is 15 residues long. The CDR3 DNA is TGTGCCAGCAGCCCCACGGCGGGAGGGCCCTACGAGCAGTACTTC. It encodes CASSPTAGGPYEQYF.

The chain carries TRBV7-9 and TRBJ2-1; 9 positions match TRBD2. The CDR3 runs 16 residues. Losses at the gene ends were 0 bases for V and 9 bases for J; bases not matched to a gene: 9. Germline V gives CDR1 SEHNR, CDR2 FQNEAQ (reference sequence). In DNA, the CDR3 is TGTGCCAGCAGCTTAGCGTTGCGGGAGGGCAGGGTTGAGCAGTTCTTC. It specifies CASSLALREGRVEQFF.

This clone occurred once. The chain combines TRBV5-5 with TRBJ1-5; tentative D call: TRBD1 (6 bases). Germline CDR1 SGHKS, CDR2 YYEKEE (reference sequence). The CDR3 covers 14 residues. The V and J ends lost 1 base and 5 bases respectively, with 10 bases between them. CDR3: CASSLWDTDQPQHF. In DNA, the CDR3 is TGTGCCAGCAGCTTGTGGGACACCGATCAGCCCCAGCATTTT.

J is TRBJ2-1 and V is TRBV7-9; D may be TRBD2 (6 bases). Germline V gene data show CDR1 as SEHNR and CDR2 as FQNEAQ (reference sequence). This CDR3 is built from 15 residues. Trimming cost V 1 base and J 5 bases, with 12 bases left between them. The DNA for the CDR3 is TGTGCCAGCAGCTTAGTATACGGGAGCGACAATGAGCAGTTCTTC. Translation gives CASSLVYGSDNEQFF.

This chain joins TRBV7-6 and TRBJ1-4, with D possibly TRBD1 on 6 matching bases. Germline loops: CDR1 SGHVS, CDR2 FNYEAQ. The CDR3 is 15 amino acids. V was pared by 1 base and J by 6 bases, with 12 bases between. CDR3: CASSLEVGADEKLFF. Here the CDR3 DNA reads TGTGCCAGCAGCTTAGAAGTGGGGGCCGATGAAAAACTGTTTTTT.

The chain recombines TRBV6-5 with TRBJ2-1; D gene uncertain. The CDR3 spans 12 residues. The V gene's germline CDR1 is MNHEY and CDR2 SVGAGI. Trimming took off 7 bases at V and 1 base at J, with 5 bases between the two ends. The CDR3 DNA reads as TGTGCCAGCACTCGGTCCTACAATGAGCAGTTCTTC. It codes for CASTRSYNEQFF.

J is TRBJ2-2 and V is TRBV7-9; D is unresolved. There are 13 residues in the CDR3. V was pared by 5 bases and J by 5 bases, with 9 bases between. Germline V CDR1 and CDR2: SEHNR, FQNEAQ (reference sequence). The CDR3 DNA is TGTGCCAGCAGCCCACAGAAGACCGGGGAGCTGTTTTTT. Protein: CASSPQKTGELFF.

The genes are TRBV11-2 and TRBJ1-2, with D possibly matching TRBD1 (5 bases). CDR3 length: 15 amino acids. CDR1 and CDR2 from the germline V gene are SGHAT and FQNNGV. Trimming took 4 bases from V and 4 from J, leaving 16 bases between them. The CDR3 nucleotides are TGTGCCAGCAGCTCACCCCGCCGGACACCCTATGGCTACACCTTC. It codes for CASSSPRRTPYGYTF.

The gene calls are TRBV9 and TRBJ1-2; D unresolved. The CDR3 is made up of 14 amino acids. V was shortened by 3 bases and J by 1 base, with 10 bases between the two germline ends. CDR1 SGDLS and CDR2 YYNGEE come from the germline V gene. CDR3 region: CASSEAGFNYGYTF. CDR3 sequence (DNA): TGTGCCAGCAGCGAAGCGGGGTTTAACTATGGCTACACCTTC.

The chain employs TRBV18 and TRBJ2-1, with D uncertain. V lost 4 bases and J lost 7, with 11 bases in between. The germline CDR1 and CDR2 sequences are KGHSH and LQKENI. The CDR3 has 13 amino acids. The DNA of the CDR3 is TGTGCCAGCTCACTGGTTCAGGCTAATGAGCAGTTCTTC. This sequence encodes CASSLVQANEQFF.

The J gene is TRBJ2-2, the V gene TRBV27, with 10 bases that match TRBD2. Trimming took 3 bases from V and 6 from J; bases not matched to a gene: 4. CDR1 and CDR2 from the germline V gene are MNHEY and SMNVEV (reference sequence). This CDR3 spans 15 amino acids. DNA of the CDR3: TGTGCCAGCAGTTTTGCTAGCGGGAGCCCCGGGGAGCTGTTTTTT. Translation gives CASSFASGSPGELFF.

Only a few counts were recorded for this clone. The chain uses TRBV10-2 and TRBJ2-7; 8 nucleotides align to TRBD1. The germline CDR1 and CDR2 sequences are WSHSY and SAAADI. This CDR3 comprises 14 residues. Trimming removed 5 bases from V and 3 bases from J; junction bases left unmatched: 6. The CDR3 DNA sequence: TGCGCCAGCAGTCTGACAGGGGATAACTACGAGCAGTACTTC. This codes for CASSLTGDNYEQYF.

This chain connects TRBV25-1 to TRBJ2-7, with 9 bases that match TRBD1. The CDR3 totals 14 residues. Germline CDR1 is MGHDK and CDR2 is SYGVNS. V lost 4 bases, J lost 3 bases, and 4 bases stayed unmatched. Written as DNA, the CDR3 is TGTGCCAGCAGTGGCGGACAGGGGAGCTACGAGCAGTACTTC. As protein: CASSGGQGSYEQYF.

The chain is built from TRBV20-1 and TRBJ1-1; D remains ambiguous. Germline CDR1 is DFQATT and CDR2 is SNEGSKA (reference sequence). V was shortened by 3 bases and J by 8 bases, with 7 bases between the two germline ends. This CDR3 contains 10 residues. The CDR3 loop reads CSARLREAFF. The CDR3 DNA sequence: TGCAGTGCTAGGCTCAGAGAAGCTTTCTTT.